This T cell receptor beta chain appears in the sequencing data of a study of OX40 agonist ivuxolimab in advanced cancers. Study results and limitations: Researchers report that CD8+ T cells had, on average, more expanded clones than CD4+.

Sequenced by immunoSEQ multiplex PCR; TCRdb stores in-frame clones only, minus some. Of roughly 67,000 clones in the sample, roughly 88% were seen once. Germline CDR1 is SGHAT and CDR2 is FQDESV (reference sequence). With 2 bases removed from V and 0 bases from J, the gap between germline ends came to 8 bases. This CDR3 spans 14 amino acids. Autoimmune disease history or systemic immunosuppression barred patients. This clone appeared a single time. The antigen is not known. The receptor comes from an adult with an advanced solid tumor such as melanoma, head and neck, liver or kidney cancer. The specimen was CD4+ or CD8+ T cells sorted from blood, collected in a trial of the OX40 agonist ivuxolimab. V and J are TRBV11-1 and TRBJ2-7; D tentatively reads TRBD1 or TRBD2 (5 bases each). CDR3: CASSLLGTSYEQYF. The DNA for the CDR3 is TGTGCCAGCAGCTTATTAGGGACCTCCTACGAGCAGTACTTC.